A single sample is the source of the 19 T cell receptor beta chains below, sequenced in a study of T cells after yellow fever vaccination. MiXCR, run by TCRdb on the 5' RACE reads, gives a single entry per CDR3 protein. The sample holds 300,000 to 400,000 distinct CDR3 sequences; around 13% are singletons and the top ten take roughly 3.1%. The sample in question was CD4+ T cells sorted from PBMCs, obtained 15 days after the yellow fever booster vaccination. These receptors were obtained from a man aged 18 to 29 who received the YFV17D yellow fever vaccine.

This clonotype has just a few counts. J is TRBJ2-7 and V is TRBV19, with D perhaps matching TRBD1 (5 bases). V dropped 4 bases and J dropped 4 bases, with 17 bases sitting between them. Germline CDR1 is LNHDA and CDR2 is SQIVND (reference sequence). This CDR3 has 15 residues. CDR3 region: CASSRSWTRQYEQYV. The CDR3 DNA reads TGTGCCAGTAGTAGGTCCTGGACAAGGCAATACGAGCAGTACGTC.

The J gene is TRBJ1-4, the V gene TRBV5-1; D is unresolved. This CDR3 is 12 amino acids long. Germline CDR1 is SGHRS and CDR2 is YFSETQ. V was cut by 3 bases and J by 5 bases, with 5 bases left in between. CDR3: CASSSNNEKLFF. As DNA, the CDR3 is TGCGCCAGCAGCTCCAACAATGAAAAACTGTTTTTT.

This clonotype turned up a few times. V and J are TRBV29-1 and TRBJ1-1; D remains ambiguous. V dropped 6 bases and J dropped 6 bases, with 14 bases sitting between them. In germline, CDR1 is SQVTM, CDR2 ANQGSEA. This CDR3 region has 12 residues. For the CDR3, the DNA is TGCAGCGTCAACAACCGAGCTGCTGAAGCTTTCTTT. Its translation is CSVNNRAAEAFF.

The rearrangement links TRBV5-1 to TRBJ1-2; D call uncertain. The V and J ends lost 4 bases and 3 bases respectively, with 10 bases between them. Per the germline V gene, CDR1 is SGHRS and CDR2 is YFSETQ. The CDR3 spans 13 residues. CDR3 DNA: TGCGCCAGCAGCAGAAGGCAGGACTATGGCTACACCTTC. Protein product: CASSRRQDYGYTF.

This chain links TRBV11-3 with TRBJ2-3, with D unclear. CDR1 and CDR2 from the germline V gene are SGHNT and YENEEA. The V end lost 5 bases, the J end lost 4 bases, and 10 bases lay between the germline ends. The CDR3 sequence is 13 residues long. The CDR3 region is CASSPNRADTQYF. The DNA for the CDR3 is TGTGCCAGCAGCCCTAATCGCGCAGATACGCAGTATTTT.

This clonotype is a singleton in its sample. The chain employs TRBV18 and TRBJ1-6; D not resolved. The CDR3 has 15 amino acids. The V end was cut by 4 bases, the J end by 5 bases, with 12 bases between. Germline CDR1 is KGHSH and CDR2 is LQKENI. The CDR3 sequence is CASSRDRGNNSPLHF. CDR3 in DNA: TGTGCCAGCTCACGGGATCGGGGAAATAATTCACCCCTCCACTTT.

This clonotype was observed a handful of times. The gene calls are TRBV7-9 and TRBJ2-5, with D unclear. This CDR3 has 11 residues. Germline values: CDR1 SEHNR, CDR2 FQNEAQ (reference sequence). V gave up 2 bases and J gave up 5 bases, with 3 bases separating them. The CDR3 region has the DNA TGTGCCAGCAGCTTATTCGAGACCCAGTACTTC. It encodes CASSLFETQYF.

The rearrangement links TRBV12-3 or TRBV12-4 to TRBJ1-4; D perhaps matches TRBD1 (5 bases). Trimming cost V 2 bases and J 3 bases, with 7 bases left between them. The CDR3 consists of 14 residues. This CDR3 reads CASSLWGSNEKLFF. The CDR3 region has the DNA TGTGCCAGCAGTTTATGGGGGTCTAATGAAAAACTGTTTTTT.

In its sample, this clonotype was seen a few times. The genes are TRBV2 and TRBJ2-7; 10 positions agree with TRBD2. V dropped 8 bases and J dropped 3; count of bases not matched to a gene: 22. The germline V gene encodes CDR1 SNHLY and CDR2 FYNNEI. The CDR3 loop spans 19 amino acids. The CDR3 DNA reads as TGTGCCAGCCCCCGGGCGGATTTAGCGGGAGGTCCCTCCTTCTACGAGCAGTACGTC. Translated: CASPRADLAGGPSFYEQYV.

This clonotype showed up just a few times. The rearrangement uses TRBV28 and TRBJ2-4; TRBD1 matches at 12 bases. Germline values: CDR1 MDHEN, CDR2 SYDVKM. The CDR3 extends over 13 amino acids. With V trimmed by 8 bases and J by 8 bases, 4 bases remained unmatched. Here the CDR3 reads CASWGQGAHIQYF. DNA of the CDR3: TGTGCCAGCTGGGGACAGGGGGCCCACATTCAGTACTTC.

The V gene is TRBV12-3 or TRBV12-4, the J gene TRBJ2-2, with a tentative D call TRBD1 (6 bases). The CDR3 length is 15 residues. V was trimmed by 2 bases and J by 7 bases, leaving 14 bases between them. CDR3 nucleotide sequence: TGTGCCAGCAGTTTATACAGCAGGGGTGGCGGGGAGCTGTTTTTT. Its protein is CASSLYSRGGGELFF.

This clonotype was counted between two and nine times. The chain couples TRBV5-1 to TRBJ2-7; D ambiguous. The germline V gene has CDR1 SGHRS and CDR2 YFSETQ. The V gene lost 0 bases and the J gene lost 5 bases, with 9 bases spanning the gap. The CDR3 is 13 amino acids. For the CDR3, the DNA is TGCGCCAGCAGCTTGGCAAGGGTAGACGAGCAGTACTTC. Translation: CASSLARVDEQYF.

The sample holds a few counts of this clonotype. The chain couples TRBV4-2 to TRBJ2-1, with D perhaps being TRBD1 or TRBD2 (7 bases each). Germline-derived CDR1 and CDR2 are LGHNA and YNFKEQ. The ends were cut back, 0 bases at V and 4 bases at J, with 19 bases in the middle. CDR3 size: 18 residues. The CDR3 sequence is CASSQDQLGGGAYNEQFF. The CDR3 DNA is TGTGCCAGCAGCCAAGACCAATTGGGAGGGGGCGCTTACAATGAGCAGTTCTTC.

This clonotype has a handful of counts. The CDR3 DNA is TGTGCCAGCATCTGGGGACCGAACCAAGAGACCCAGTACTTC. The encoded protein is CASIWGPNQETQYF. The chain has TRBV2 and TRBJ2-5; D tentatively reads TRBD1 or TRBD2 (5 bases each). Trimming cost V 7 bases and J 0 bases, with 12 bases left between them. The V gene's germline CDR1 is SNHLY and CDR2 FYNNEI. The CDR3 consists of 14 residues. Full variable domain (rest looked up from reference TRBV2 and TRBJ2-5): EPEVTQTPSHQVTQMGQEVILRCVPISNHLYFYWYRQILGQKVEFLVSFYNNEISEKSEIFDDQFSVERPDGSNFTLKIRSTKLEDSAMYFCASIWGPNQETQYFGPGTRLLVL.

The rearrangement links TRBV27 to TRBJ2-3, with D tentatively TRBD1 (6 bases). V shed 6 bases and J shed 0 bases, with 16 bases lying between them. Germline CDR1 reads MNHEY; CDR2 reads SMNVEV (reference sequence). The CDR3 has 16 amino acids. The CDR3 DNA reads TGTGCCAGCAGGCCCCGGCGAAGGGGGAGCACAGATACGCAGTATTTT. It yields the protein CASRPRRRGSTDTQYF.

This clonotype has a handful of counts. The genes are TRBV27 and TRBJ2-7; D perhaps matches TRBD2 (6 bases). The V end lost 4 bases, the J end lost 7 bases, and 17 bases lay between the germline ends. The CDR3 spans 14 residues. The germline V gene has CDR1 MNHEY and CDR2 SMNVEV (reference sequence). The CDR3 DNA follows: TGTGCCAGCAGTTCCCGGACTACCCTCGTGGAGCAGTACTTC. Protein product: CASSSRTTLVEQYF.

This rearrangement joins TRBV14 to TRBJ1-2; D might be TRBD1 (6 bases). Germline assignment: CDR1 SGHDN and CDR2 FVKESK. This CDR3 is 14 amino acids long. Trimming took 0 bases from V and 8 from J, leaving 13 bases between them. The CDR3 sequence: CASSQEFRGRGYTF. The CDR3 DNA reads TGTGCCAGCAGCCAAGAATTCAGGGGAAGAGGCTACACCTTC.

This clonotype was seen only a few times. This chain links TRBV10-3 with TRBJ2-7, with a possible D match to TRBD1 (5 bases). The CDR3 is made up of 13 amino acids. Trimming stripped 11 bases from V and 5 bases from J, with 19 bases between. Germline CDR1 and CDR2: ENHRY and SYGVKD. Here the CDR3 reads CAHSSGLFNEQYF. CDR3 nucleotide sequence: TGTGCCCACTCCTCAGGGTTGTTTAACGAGCAGTACTTC.

J is TRBJ1-2 and V is TRBV5-1, with 9 bases fitting TRBD1. With V trimmed by 0 bases and J by 4 bases, 1 base remained unmatched. The germline gives CDR1 SGHRS, CDR2 YFSETQ. The CDR3 has 14 residues. CDR3: CASSLGQGVYGYTF. CDR3 nucleotides: TGCGCCAGCAGCTTGGGACAGGGGGTCTATGGCTACACCTTC.